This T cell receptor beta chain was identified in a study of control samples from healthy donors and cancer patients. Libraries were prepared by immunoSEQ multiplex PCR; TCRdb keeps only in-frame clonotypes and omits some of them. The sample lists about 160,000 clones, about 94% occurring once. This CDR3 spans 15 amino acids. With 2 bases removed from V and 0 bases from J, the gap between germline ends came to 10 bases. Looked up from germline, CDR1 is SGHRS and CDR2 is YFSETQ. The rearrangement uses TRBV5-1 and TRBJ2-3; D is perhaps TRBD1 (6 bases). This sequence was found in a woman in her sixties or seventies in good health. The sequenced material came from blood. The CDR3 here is CASSFSGQSTDTQYF. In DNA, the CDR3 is TGCGCCAGCAGCTTTTCAGGACAGAGCACAGATACGCAGTATTTT. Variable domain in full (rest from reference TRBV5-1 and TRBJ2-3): KAGVTQTPRYLIKTRGQQVTLSCSPISGHRSVSWYQQTPGQGLQFLFEYFSETQRNKGNFPGRFSGRQFSNSRSEMNVSTLELGDSALYLCASSFSGQSTDTQYFGPGTRLTVL.